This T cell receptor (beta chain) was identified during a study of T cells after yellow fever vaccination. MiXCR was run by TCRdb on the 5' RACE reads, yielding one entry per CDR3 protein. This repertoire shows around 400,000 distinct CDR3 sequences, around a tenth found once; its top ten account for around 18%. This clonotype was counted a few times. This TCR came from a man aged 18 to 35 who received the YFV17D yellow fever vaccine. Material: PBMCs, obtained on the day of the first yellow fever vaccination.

The DNA of the CDR3 is TGTGCCAGCAGCTTGGCGCCAGGAGGCAATCAGCCCCAGCATTTT. Translated: CASSLAPGGNQPQHF. This sequence joins TRBV5-6 and TRBJ1-5; D uncertain. This CDR3 has 15 amino acids. Germline V gene sequence: CDR1 SGHDT, CDR2 YYEEEE. Trimming stripped 0 bases from V and 2 bases from J, with 9 bases between.